Listed here are 11 T cell receptor beta chains from one sample, sequenced in a study of response to subunit inactivated influenza vaccine. In TCRdb, the RT-PCR reads were re-called with MiXCR into one record per CDR3 protein. Altogether roughly 700,000 distinct CDR3 sequences are present, approximately 15% being singletons, with the ten largest covering 5.5% to 8%. Sequencing was performed on PBMCs from blood, taken 14 to 15 days before vaccination. These receptors came from a man aged 50-60 years who received an inactivated influenza vaccine.

This clonotype was observed a handful of times. This chain connects TRBV20-1 to TRBJ2-1; 7 bases match TRBD2. Germline loops: CDR1 DFQATT, CDR2 SNEGSKA (reference sequence). Losses at the gene ends were 4 bases for V and 8 bases for J; bases not matched to a gene: 20. The CDR3 spans 17 residues. The CDR3 is CSATTLPGAGDGDEQFF. CDR3 sequence (DNA): TGCAGTGCTACAACCCTCCCTGGGGCGGGAGACGGCGATGAGCAGTTCTTC.

The chain combines TRBV3-1 with TRBJ2-2; TRBD2 might be the D (6 bases). Per the germline V gene, CDR1 is LGHDT and CDR2 is YNNKEL (reference sequence). V lost 1 base, J lost 9 bases, and 9 bases lay in between. This CDR3 region has 13 residues. The CDR3 DNA reads as TGTGCCAGCAGCCAAGCAGGGAGGTGGGAGCTGTTTTTT. Encoded protein: CASSQAGRWELFF.

This clonotype appeared a few times. In DNA, the CDR3 is TGTGCCAGCAGACCACAGCTCCTTGGGGCCAACGTCCTGACTTTC. It specifies CASRPQLLGANVLTF. The chain joins TRBV6-2 or TRBV6-3 to TRBJ2-6, with no clear D. The germline V gene encodes CDR1 MNHEY and CDR2 SVGEGT. The V end lost 6 bases, the J end lost 3 bases, and 12 bases lay between the germline ends. The CDR3 totals 15 residues.

J is TRBJ2-7 and V is TRBV20-1, with D maybe TRBD1 (5 bases). The CDR3 loop spans 17 amino acids. Germline V CDR1 and CDR2: DFQATT, SNEGSKA (reference sequence). Trimming pared 0 bases from V and 0 bases from J, leaving 18 bases between. The CDR3 nucleotides are TGCAGTGCTAGAGATCGGATTGCTGGACACCACTCCTACGAGCAGTACTTC. This sequence encodes CSARDRIAGHHSYEQYF.

This clonotype was seen more than once but under ten times. The chain links TRBV7-2 to TRBJ2-5; D not resolved. The CDR3 sequence is 14 residues long. Trimming removed 2 bases from V and 1 base from J, with 8 bases in between. CDR1 is SGHTA and CDR2 is FQGNSA in the germline V gene. In DNA, the CDR3 is TGTGCCAGCAGCTTATTCAGGTCCCAAGAGACCCAGTACTTC. This codes for CASSLFRSQETQYF.

This clonotype was detected only a few times. V gene TRBV28 combines with J gene TRBJ1-1; 7 nucleotides match TRBD1. Trimming cost V 4 bases and J 0 bases; bases outside gene matches: 5. Germline CDR1 MDHEN, CDR2 SYDVKM. The length of the CDR3 is 15 residues. CDR3 DNA sequence: TGTGCCAGCAGTTATCCGACAGGGATGAACACTGAAGCTTTCTTT. Protein sequence: CASSYPTGMNTEAFF.

This clonotype was recorded many times. The chain joins TRBV6-5 to TRBJ2-1; D not certain. The CDR3 is made up of 15 amino acids. Trimming removed 1 base from V and 8 bases from J, with 15 bases in between. The germline V gene has CDR1 MNHEY and CDR2 SVGAGI. The CDR3 spells CASSYFRASLDEQFF. In DNA form, the CDR3 reads TGTGCCAGCAGTTACTTTAGGGCTTCGTTAGATGAGCAGTTCTTC.

This clonotype was detected a few times. The rearrangement links TRBV7-2 to TRBJ2-1; a possible D gene is TRBD1 (6 bases). Looked up from germline, CDR1 is SGHTA and CDR2 is FQGNSA. Trimming removed 7 bases at V and 2 bases at J, with 12 bases between. This CDR3 contains 14 residues. The CDR3 DNA is TGTGCCAGCACCAAACAGGGACCCTACAATGAGCAGTTCTTC. It specifies CASTKQGPYNEQFF. The variable domain in full, with the rest retrieved from reference TRBV7-2 and TRBJ2-1, is GAGVSQSPSNKVTEKGKDVELRCDPISGHTALYWYRQSLGQGLEFLIYFQGNSAPDKSGLPSDRFSAERTGGSVSTLTIQRTQQEDSAVYLCASTKQGPYNEQFFGPGTRLTVL.

This chain joins TRBV30 and TRBJ2-7; TRBD1 aligns across 8 bases. V shed 1 base and J 3 bases; nucleotides not matched to a gene: 8. The CDR3 totals 15 residues. Germline V lookup: CDR1 GTSNPN, CDR2 SVGIG (reference sequence). Here the CDR3 DNA reads TGTGCCTGGAGTGAAGGGACAGGTAACGGCTACGAGCAGTACTTC. Protein sequence: CAWSEGTGNGYEQYF.

The rearrangement links TRBV29-1 to TRBJ2-1; maybe TRBD2 (6 bases). This CDR3 has 15 residues. Trimming took 7 bases from V and 0 from J, leaving 16 bases between them. Germline CDR1 is SQVTM and CDR2 is ANQGSEA. The CDR3 loop reads CSAGPSGYSYNEQFF. The CDR3 coding sequence is TGCAGCGCTGGACCCAGCGGGTACTCCTACAATGAGCAGTTCTTC.

This clonotype was found a few times. CDR3 DNA: TGTGCCATCCGGAGCCCCAGGGGAGAGCATGAGCAGTTCTTC. It codes for CAIRSPRGEHEQFF. The rearrangement uses TRBV10-3 and TRBJ2-1; the D gene is possibly TRBD1 (6 bases). The germline V gene encodes CDR1 ENHRY and CDR2 SYGVKD. Trimming took 8 bases from V and 8 from J, leaving 19 bases between them. This CDR3 has 14 amino acids.